Included here is one T cell receptor beta chain sequence, with context. Its cognate antigen is unknown. Here immunoSEQ multiplex PCR was the method, and the copy in TCRdb shows in-frame clones only, minus some. Of about 680,000 clones in the sample, about 90% were seen once. The CDR3 is made up of 14 amino acids. J gave up 8 bases and V 4 bases, and 7 bases lay outside the gene matches. CDR1 is MNHEY and CDR2 is SVGAGI in the germline V gene. The data were taken from a study of shared clonotypes between healthy human individuals. The overall study: Each donor contributed plates that comprised three CD4 naive, three CD4 memory, two CD8 naive and one CD8 memory.

Study results and caveats: Despite large depth, sorted-subset datasets appeared incompletely sequenced. What naive subsets generally showed was a larger estimated richness than memory subsets showed.

CD45RO negativity and positive selection for CCR7 defined naive CD8 cells, a population that excluded terminally differentiated effector memory CD45RA+ cells. The chain employs TRBV6-5 and TRBJ2-2; 7 bases fit TRBD1. The receptor comes from a man in his thirties or forties in good health. Material for sequencing was naive CD8+ T cells sorted from blood. Here the CDR3 reads CASSSTGETGELFF. CDR3 sequence (DNA): TGTGCCAGCAGTTCTACAGGGGAGACGGGGGAGCTGTTTTTT.